The next 18 T cell receptor beta chains were all read from a single sample in a study of T-cell reconstitution after alpha-beta-depleted transplantation in children listed by TCRdb under 2016. The label giving this sample's treatment or condition can be read as: allogeneic hematopoietic cell transplantation with graft depleted of TCRalphabeta T cells and CD19 B cells. The method behind the library was PCR. Data came from an Illumina HiSeq 2500. Molecular barcoding was employed in the preparation of TCR libraries, with unique molecular identifiers being used to normalize TCRbeta repertoire quantification. TCRdb reprocessed the public reads (quality trimming at Q25 with fastp, clone calling with MiXCR) and kept in-frame beta chains. Identical CDR3 protein sequences are pooled into one entry, listed with their most common genes and DNA. In all, the sample holds around 250,000 distinct CDR3 sequences, and about 23% of those were seen once. The top ten clonotypes cover around 2.5% of the sample.

The sequencing here drew on PBMCs, taken before TCRalphabeta/CD19-depleted stem cell transplant. Receptors were obtained from a girl aged 2-10 years with Fanconi anemia, due to receive a stem cell transplant.

This clonotype showed up just a few times. This chain joins TRBV12-3 or TRBV12-4 and TRBJ2-5; 10 nucleotides agree with TRBD2. CDR3 size: 17 residues. The trim removed 5 bases at V and 5 bases at J, leaving 14 bases unmatched. CDR3 in amino acids: CASSGAPSGRAQETQYF. In DNA, the CDR3 is TGTGCCAGCAGTGGTGCCCCCAGCGGGAGGGCCCAGGAGACCCAGTACTTC.

A remark on this clonotype: No conserved phenylalanine or tryptophan is present at the end of the CDR3, so a read error is the likely explanation. No DNA is shown, since the ends of the CDR3 on it are uncertain; the CDR3 is the one TCRdb lists. The V gene is TRBV25-1, the J gene TRBJ2-7. Germline CDR1 MGHDK, CDR2 SYGVNS. The CDR3 sequence runs 9 residues, both termini included. The CDR3 region is CASSVSQKP.

In its sample, this clonotype was seen many times. The chain is built from TRBV29-1 and TRBJ1-2, with 7 nucleotides matching TRBD1. The CDR3 is 14 residues long. Germline V gene sequence: CDR1 SQVTM, CDR2 ANQGSEA. The trim removed 3 bases at V and 5 bases at J, leaving 9 bases unmatched. CDR3 coding DNA: TGCAGCGTTGAGAGGGGGCCGGGTTTTTATGGCTACACCTTC. It yields the protein CSVERGPGFYGYTF.

This clonotype was picked up many times. This CDR3 reads CSASNSPSRDQPQHF. CDR3 nucleotide sequence: TGCAGTGCTAGTAATTCGCCGTCGCGAGATCAGCCCCAGCATTTT. This rearrangement joins TRBV20-1 to TRBJ1-5, with no clear D. Germline V CDR1 and CDR2: DFQATT, SNEGSKA (reference sequence). This CDR3 is 15 amino acids long. V was shortened by 3 bases and J by 5 bases, with 17 bases between the two germline ends.

The rearrangement joins TRBV3-1 to TRBJ2-1; the match to TRBD2 covers 8 bases. Unmatched junction bases numbered 6, after V lost 4 bases and J lost 7 bases. Germline values: CDR1 LGHDT, CDR2 YNNKEL (reference sequence). The CDR3 extends over 14 amino acids. CDR3 sequence reads: CASSRSGGGNEQFF. The CDR3 bases are TGTGCCAGCAGCCGCAGCGGGGGCGGGAATGAGCAGTTCTTC.

This clonotype was detected a few times. The V call is TRBV5-5, the J call TRBJ2-7, with D perhaps matching TRBD2 (6 bases). The germline gives CDR1 SGHKS, CDR2 YYEKEE (reference sequence). Trimming removed 1 base at V and 0 bases at J, with 17 bases between. The CDR3 runs 17 residues. The CDR3 DNA is TGTGCCAGCAGCTTGCGTCCGGGGGATTATGACTCCTACGAGCAGTACTTC. Its protein product is CASSLRPGDYDSYEQYF.

This clonotype was seen many times. The chain combines TRBV10-3 with TRBJ2-3; 9 bases map to TRBD1. This CDR3 has 13 residues. Trimming cost V 8 bases and J 5 bases; bases outside gene matches: 5. Germline CDR1 is ENHRY and CDR2 is SYGVKD. The CDR3 spells CAIGQGREDTQYF. The CDR3 DNA reads TGTGCCATCGGACAGGGGCGAGAAGATACGCAGTATTTT.

The sample holds many counts of this clonotype. V gene TRBV20-1 combines with J gene TRBJ2-5; 9 nucleotides agree with TRBD2. This CDR3 has 14 amino acids. J gave up 2 bases and V 3 bases, and 4 bases lay outside the gene matches. Germline CDR1 is DFQATT and CDR2 is SNEGSKA (reference sequence). CDR3 amino acids: CSASRLAGQETQYF. DNA of the CDR3: TGCAGTGCTAGCAGGCTAGCGGGGCAAGAGACCCAGTACTTC.

The genes are TRBV10-3 and TRBJ1-2; D may be TRBD1 (5 bases). In germline, CDR1 is ENHRY, CDR2 SYGVKD. The V and J ends lost 4 bases and 1 base respectively, with 19 bases between them. The CDR3 consists of 17 residues. CDR3 in amino acids: CAISGRFSGAYNYGYTF. The CDR3 nucleotides are TGTGCCATCAGTGGACGATTCAGCGGGGCGTATAACTATGGCTACACCTTC.

The V gene is TRBV27, the J gene TRBJ2-1, with 7 nucleotides matching TRBD1. V dropped 8 bases and J dropped 7; count of bases not matched to a gene: 17. The germline V gene has CDR1 MNHEY and CDR2 SMNVEV (reference sequence). The CDR3 is 16 amino acids. CDR3 sequence: CASLTNRLTGWNEQFF. As DNA, the CDR3 is TGTGCCAGCTTAACCAACCGACTGACAGGGTGGAATGAGCAGTTCTTC.

J is TRBJ2-7 and V is TRBV27, with D unclear. V lost 4 bases to trimming and J lost 3 bases, with 16 bases between them. Germline V gives CDR1 MNHEY, CDR2 SMNVEV (reference sequence). The CDR3 has 15 amino acids. CDR3 in amino acids: CASSSGPLARYEQYF. In DNA, the CDR3 is TGTGCCAGCAGTTCCGGACCTCTTGCCCGCTACGAGCAGTACTTC.

In this sample, this clonotype turned up a few times. The V call is TRBV29-1, the J call TRBJ2-7; D possibly corresponds to TRBD2 (5 bases). Germline V gene sequence: CDR1 SQVTM, CDR2 ANQGSEA. The CDR3 covers 13 residues. In DNA, the CDR3 is TGCAGAGGATCAACCAACCGGGATTACGAGCAGTACTTC. It codes for CRGSTNRDYEQYF.

The chain employs TRBV28 and TRBJ1-1, with unresolved D. CDR3 length: 13 amino acids. Germline values: CDR1 MDHEN, CDR2 SYDVKM. V dropped 2 bases and J dropped 5 bases, with 9 bases sitting between them. CDR3 nucleotides: TGTGCCAGCAGTTTAGGGGTACCGACTGAAGCTTTCTTT. Encoded protein: CASSLGVPTEAFF.

This chain connects TRBV7-2 to TRBJ2-3; 9 bases fit TRBD2. The J segment lost 13 bases and the V segment lost 1 base, leaving 12 bases of the junction unmatched. The germline gives CDR1 SGHTA, CDR2 FQGNSA. CDR3 length: 15 amino acids. This chain's CDR3 is CASSLVALPSGVEYF. Here the CDR3 DNA reads TGTGCCAGCAGCTTAGTGGCCTTACCTAGCGGGGTCGAGTATTTT.

V usage is TRBV20-1 and J usage is TRBJ2-1, with TRBD2 identical over 7 bases. CDR1 and CDR2 (germline): DFQATT, SNEGSKA (reference sequence). Unmatched junction bases numbered 6, after V lost 7 bases and J lost 6 bases. The CDR3 extends over 12 amino acids. In DNA form, the CDR3 reads TGCAGTGGGGTAGCGGGTCCCAATGAGCAGTTCTTC. It codes for CSGVAGPNEQFF.

This chain links TRBV28 with TRBJ1-2; unclear D gene. Germline V gives CDR1 MDHEN, CDR2 SYDVKM. V lost 4 bases and J lost 6, with 12 bases in between. CDR3 length: 13 amino acids. As DNA, the CDR3 is TGTGCCAGCAGTTCTTATGGGATTAATGGCTACACCTTC. It is translated as CASSSYGINGYTF.

This clonotype was observed a few times. The chain is built from TRBV10-2 and TRBJ2-1; no clear D. Germline loops: CDR1 WSHSY, CDR2 SAAADI. This CDR3 spans 13 amino acids. Trimming pared 2 bases from V and 12 bases from J, leaving 14 bases between. CDR3 nucleotides: TGCGCCAGCAGTGAGCTTTTCGGAGACCGGCAGTTCTTC. It yields the protein CASSELFGDRQFF.

The genes are TRBV15 and TRBJ2-1, with a possible D match to TRBD2 (6 bases). V lost 0 bases, J lost 10 bases, and 19 bases lay in between. Germline V gives CDR1 LNHNV, CDR2 YYDKDF (reference sequence). This CDR3 spans 16 amino acids. CDR3 region: CATSREWAGSLGEQFF. The CDR3 region has the DNA TGTGCCACCAGCAGAGAATGGGCCGGGAGCTTGGGGGAGCAGTTCTTC.